This T cell receptor (beta chain) was retrieved from a study of cytomegalovirus exposure and HLA in healthy donors. Looking at the study overall: In a previous analysis, approximately 110 million unique TCR beta sequences were found from roughly 200 million T cells. Broader study findings: Exclusion as indistinguishable affected some V segments, including TRBV6-2 and TRBV6-3. In a later analysis, TCR beta V- and J-gene trimming showed a link to a missense DCLRE1C variant.

To note about this clone: The antigen remains unidentified.

The CDR3 is 15 residues long. The germline V gene encodes CDR1 SNHLY and CDR2 FYNNEI. The ends lost 6 bases at V and 5 bases at J; junction bases unmatched: 7. Vbeta (60) and Jbeta (13) primers were used in the PCR. Here immunoSEQ multiplex PCR was the method, and the copy in TCRdb shows in-frame clones only, minus some. In the table there are roughly 190,000 clones, 82% of which are singletons. This TCR derives from a woman between 18 and 29 years old in good health and CMV-seronegative. The V gene is TRBV2, the J gene TRBJ2-5; 12 positions agree with TRBD2. Sequenced sample: PBMCs. This CDR3 reads CASRLLAGGYETQYF. CDR3 sequence (DNA): TGTGCCAGCAGACTCCTAGCGGGAGGGTATGAGACCCAGTACTTC. The entire variable domain, with the rest obtained from reference TRBV2 and TRBJ2-5, is as follows: EPEVTQTPSHQVTQMGQEVILRCVPISNHLYFYWYRQILGQKVEFLVSFYNNEISEKSEIFDDQFSVERPDGSNFTLKIRSTKLEDSAMYFCASRLLAGGYETQYFGPGTRLLVL.